The clone carrying this T cell receptor beta chain showed up just once. Trimming took 5 bases from V and 6 from J, leaving 21 bases between them. The CDR3 runs to 16 residues. Germline V gene sequence: CDR1 LNHDA, CDR2 SQIVND (reference sequence). In the original processing: Counts of nucleated cells, estimated from reference gene primer amplification, were obtained. Method: immunoSEQ multiplex PCR; TCRdb's copy keeps in-frame clones and lacks some. V, J and clone size are taken as reported in that table, and D and trimming were inferred from the DNA itself. The data show under 300,000 clones, more than 75% seen once. This sample is part of a study of blood T cell repertoires in COVID-19. In the study overall: Samples taken during acute and convalescent COVID-19 were collected in the United States, Italy and Spain. PBMCs, B-cell-depleted T cells, or T cells were the source of the cDNA or gDNA that made up the material.

The chain links TRBV19 to TRBJ2-3, with D maybe TRBD1 (6 bases). Sequenced: peripheral blood. The receptor was isolated from a woman in her seventies with active or convalescent COVID-19. The CDR3 region is CASSVGQWKSWDTQYF. The CDR3 coding sequence is TGTGCCAGTAGTGTCGGACAGTGGAAGTCTTGGGATACGCAGTATTTT.